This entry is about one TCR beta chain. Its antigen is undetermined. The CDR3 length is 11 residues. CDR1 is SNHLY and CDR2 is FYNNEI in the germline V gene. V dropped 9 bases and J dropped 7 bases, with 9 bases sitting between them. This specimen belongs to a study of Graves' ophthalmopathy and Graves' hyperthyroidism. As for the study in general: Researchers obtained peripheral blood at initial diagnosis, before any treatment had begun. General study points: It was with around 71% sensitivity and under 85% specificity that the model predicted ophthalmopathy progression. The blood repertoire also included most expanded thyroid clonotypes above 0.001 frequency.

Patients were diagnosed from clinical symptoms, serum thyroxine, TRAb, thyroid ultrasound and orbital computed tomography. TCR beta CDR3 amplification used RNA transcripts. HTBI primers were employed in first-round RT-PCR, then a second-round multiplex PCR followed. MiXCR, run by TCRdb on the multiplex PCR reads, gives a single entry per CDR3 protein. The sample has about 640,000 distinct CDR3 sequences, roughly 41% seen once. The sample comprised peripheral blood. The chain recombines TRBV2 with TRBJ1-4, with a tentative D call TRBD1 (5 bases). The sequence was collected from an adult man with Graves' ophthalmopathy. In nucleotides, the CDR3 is TGTGCCAGTGGGGGTACTGAAAAACTGTTTTTT. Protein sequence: CASGGTEKLFF.